This TCR beta chain was documented in a study of blood T cell repertoires in COVID-19. For the study at large: Specimens from acute and convalescent COVID-19 originated in the United States, Italy and Spain. In each case, the material was cDNA or gDNA derived from T cells, B-cell-depleted T cells, or PBMCs.

Authors' processing steps: Reference gene primer amplification in the assay estimated nucleated cell counts. Profiling relied on immunoSEQ multiplex PCR, and the TCRdb table lists in-frame clones only, not all of them. Clonal size and the V and J genes are those of that table, whereas D and trimming came from the DNA. This repertoire shows about 330,000 clones, approximately 86% found once; its top ten account for approximately 9.9%. This CDR3 contains 14 residues. J gave up 5 bases and V 5 bases, and 8 bases lay outside the gene matches. In germline, CDR1 is LNHDA, CDR2 SQIVND (reference sequence). During active infection, Seattle patients enrolled and were then monitored through disease.

The clonotype comes from a man aged 25-45 years with COVID-19, enrolled during active disease. V and J are TRBV19 and TRBJ2-5; 7 nucleotides match TRBD2. The sample was peripheral blood. In nucleotides, the CDR3 is TGTGCCAGTAGTCGGCTAGCGGCTCCGGAGACCCAGTACTTC. Its translation is CASSRLAAPETQYF.